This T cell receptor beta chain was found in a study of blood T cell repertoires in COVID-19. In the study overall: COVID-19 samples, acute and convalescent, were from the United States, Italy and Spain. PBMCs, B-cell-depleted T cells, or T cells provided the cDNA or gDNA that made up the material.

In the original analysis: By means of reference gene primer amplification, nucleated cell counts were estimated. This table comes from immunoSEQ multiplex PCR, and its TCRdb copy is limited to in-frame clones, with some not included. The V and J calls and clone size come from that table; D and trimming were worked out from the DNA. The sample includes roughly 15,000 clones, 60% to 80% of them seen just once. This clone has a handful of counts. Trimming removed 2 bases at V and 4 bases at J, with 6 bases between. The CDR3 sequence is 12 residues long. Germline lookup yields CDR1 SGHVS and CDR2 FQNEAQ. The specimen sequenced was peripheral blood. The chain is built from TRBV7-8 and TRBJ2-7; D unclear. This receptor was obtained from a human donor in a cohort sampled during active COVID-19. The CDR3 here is CASSLPLYEQYF. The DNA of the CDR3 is TGTGCCAGCAGCTTACCCCTATACGAGCAGTACTTC.